Below are 30 T cell receptor beta chains sequenced from a single sample in a study of PD-L1 blockade in urothelial cancer. TCRdb's table, derived via immunoSEQ multiplex PCR, lists solely in-frame clones and lacks some. The sample yields some 80,000 clones, about nine tenths seen once. The starting material was PBMCs, obtained around atezolizumab (anti-PD-L1) treatment. These receptors were obtained from a woman aged 70-85 years with urothelial cancer.

CDR3 DNA sequence: TGTGCCATCAGTGAGGCGGACAGGGGAACCTACGAGCAGTACTTC. This sequence encodes CAISEADRGTYEQYF. The chain joins TRBV10-3 to TRBJ2-7, with TRBD1 matching 9 bases. Germline lookup yields CDR1 ENHRY and CDR2 SYGVKD. The V gene end was trimmed by 2 bases and the J gene end by 2 bases; junction bases not matched to a gene: 4. This CDR3 is 15 amino acids long.

V is TRBV5-1 and J is TRBJ2-7, with TRBD1 identical over 7 bases. The V gene's germline CDR1 is SGHRS and CDR2 YFSETQ. J lost 2 bases, V lost 3 bases, and 2 bases had no gene match. This CDR3 spans 13 amino acids. The CDR3 sequence: CASSYGTAYEQYF. The CDR3 DNA reads as TGCGCCAGCAGCTATGGGACAGCCTACGAGCAGTACTTC.

The chain carries TRBV7-9 and TRBJ1-4; 9 bases are a match to TRBD1. The CDR3 runs 14 residues. Trimming cost V 5 bases and J 8 bases; bases outside gene matches: 6. Germline CDR1 and CDR2: SEHNR and FQNEAQ (reference sequence). CDR3 region: CASSKGQGGEKLFF. The DNA for the CDR3 is TGTGCCAGCAGCAAGGGACAGGGAGGAGAAAAACTGTTTTTT.

The chain has TRBV11-1 and TRBJ1-1, with TRBD1 identical over 7 bases. This CDR3 contains 12 residues. The junction had 5 bases not matched to a gene; V was cut back by 3 bases and J by 10 bases. Looked up from germline, CDR1 is SGHAT and CDR2 is FQDESV (reference sequence). DNA of the CDR3: TGTGCCAGCAGCTTTAGGGGGCTGGGAGCTTTCTTT. As protein: CASSFRGLGAFF.

V usage is TRBV2 and J usage is TRBJ1-4; 7 bases are shared with TRBD1. The CDR3 contains 13 residues. In germline, CDR1 is SNHLY, CDR2 FYNNEI. Unmatched junction bases numbered 8, after V lost 8 bases and J lost 8 bases. CDR3 protein: CASGDREEEKLFF. DNA for the CDR3: TGTGCCAGCGGCGACAGGGAGGAGGAAAAACTGTTTTTT. Based on the CDR3 plus reference TRBV2 and TRBJ1-4, the full variable domain is EPEVTQTPSHQVTQMGQEVILRCVPISNHLYFYWYRQILGQKVEFLVSFYNNEISEKSEIFDDQFSVERPDGSNFTLKIRSTKLEDSAMYFCASGDREEEKLFFGSGTQLSVL.

The chain uses TRBV9 and TRBJ2-5; D not certain. The V end was cut by 0 bases, the J end by 3 bases, with 3 bases between. Germline CDR1 reads SGDLS; CDR2 reads YYNGEE. The CDR3 is 12 amino acids. For the CDR3, the DNA is TGTGCCAGCAGCGTAGCTAAAGAGACCCAGTACTTC. Amino acids: CASSVAKETQYF.

This chain connects TRBV29-1 to TRBJ2-1; D uncertain. CDR1 and CDR2 from the germline V gene are SQVTM and ANQGSEA. Trimming cost V 2 bases and J 6 bases, with 14 bases left between them. CDR3 length equals 14 residues. Here the CDR3 DNA reads TGCAGCGTTGAATCCGGAGCTCTTGGCAATGAGCAGTTCTTC. Residues: CSVESGALGNEQFF.

The chain is built from TRBV29-1 and TRBJ1-2; D not resolved. Deletions cut 4 bases from V and 8 bases from J, with 14 bases between. CDR1 and CDR2 (germline): SQVTM, ANQGSEA. This CDR3 spans 12 amino acids. The CDR3 DNA follows: TGCAGCGTTGGACCCGGTACGAGGGGCTACACCTTC. It encodes CSVGPGTRGYTF.

The chain joins TRBV28 to TRBJ2-7; TRBD2 matches at 8 bases. CDR1 MDHEN and CDR2 SYDVKM come from the germline V gene. The CDR3 runs 14 residues. Trimming removed 5 bases from V and 5 bases from J; junction bases left unmatched: 8. The CDR3 bases are TGTGCCAGCAGTGGGGGCGGGAGGTGGGACGAGCAGTACTTC. Translated: CASSGGGRWDEQYF. Variable domain in full (rest from reference TRBV28 and TRBJ2-7): DVKVTQSSRYLVKRTGEKVFLECVQDMDHENMFWYRQDPGLGLRLIYFSYDVKMKEKGDIPEGYSVSREKKERFSLILESASTNQTSMYLCASSGGGRWDEQYFGPGTRLTVT.

This sequence joins TRBV6-5 and TRBJ1-2; no reliable D call. The CDR3 totals 15 residues. V lost 0 bases to trimming and J lost 4 bases, with 12 bases between them. Germline CDR1 MNHEY, CDR2 SVGAGI. This CDR3 is CASSYSARIFYGYTF. As DNA, the CDR3 is TGTGCCAGCAGTTACTCTGCTAGAATCTTCTATGGCTACACCTTC.

The chain links TRBV30 to TRBJ1-4; D perhaps matches TRBD1 (5 bases). The CDR3 runs to 16 residues. From germline, CDR1 is GTSNPN and CDR2 SVGIG (reference sequence). V shed 6 bases and J shed 0 bases, with 17 bases lying between them. The CDR3 DNA reads TGTGCCTGCTCCCGCGGGGGTAGGGCAACTAATGAAAAACTGTTTTTT. Amino acid sequence: CACSRGGRATNEKLFF.

The chain joins TRBV7-9 to TRBJ1-2, with D unclear. V was shortened by 5 bases and J by 4 bases, with 17 bases between the two germline ends. CDR3 size: 15 residues. Germline CDR1 reads SEHNR; CDR2 reads FQNEAQ (reference sequence). DNA for the CDR3: TGTGCCAGCAGCCCGAACCTAGGCCGCAGCTATGGCTACACCTTC. Protein sequence: CASSPNLGRSYGYTF.

This chain uses TRBV29-1 with TRBJ2-7; 9 bases fit TRBD1. CDR3 size: 13 residues. Losses at the gene ends were 4 bases for V and 5 bases for J; bases not matched to a gene: 6. Germline V lookup: CDR1 SQVTM, CDR2 ANQGSEA. The CDR3 loop is CSVAWTGVDEQYF. CDR3 DNA sequence: TGCAGCGTTGCCTGGACAGGGGTGGACGAGCAGTACTTC.

This sequence joins TRBV10-2 and TRBJ1-6; maybe TRBD1 (6 bases). The CDR3 length is 13 residues. The germline V and J ends were trimmed by 6 bases and 5 bases, with 8 bases remaining between them. Germline V CDR1 and CDR2: WSHSY, SAAADI. Here the CDR3 DNA reads TGCGCCAGCAGCGGACAGCATAATTCACCCCTCCACTTT. Amino acid sequence: CASSGQHNSPLHF.

The rearrangement links TRBV4-2 to TRBJ2-1, with 7 bases fitting TRBD2. Germline lookup yields CDR1 LGHNA and CDR2 YNFKEQ. The CDR3 totals 14 residues. The V gene end was trimmed by 1 base and the J gene end by 6 bases; junction bases not matched to a gene: 3. CDR3: CASSQGRTSNEQFF. CDR3 DNA: TGTGCCAGCAGCCAAGGCCGGACTAGCAATGAGCAGTTCTTC.

The chain combines TRBV10-2 with TRBJ1-1; no reliable D call. Germline V gives CDR1 WSHSY, CDR2 SAAADI. The CDR3 has 13 amino acids. Trimming shortened V by 6 bases and J by 4 bases, and 12 bases separated the two germline ends. The CDR3 nucleotides are TGCGCCAGCAGCCGGGCCGAGGGCACTGAAGCTTTCTTT. Encoded protein: CASSRAEGTEAFF.

This clone turned up a few times. The rearrangement uses TRBV7-2 and TRBJ2-3, with D possibly being TRBD2 (5 bases). CDR1 and CDR2 (germline): SGHTA, FQGNSA. The CDR3 length is 13 residues. V was cut by 2 bases and J by 13 bases, with 16 bases left in between. CDR3 in amino acids: CASSLRLASHKYF. As DNA, the CDR3 is TGTGCCAGCAGCTTAAGGTTGGCTAGCCACAAGTATTTT. The full variable domain, its missing parts supplied by reference TRBV7-2 and TRBJ2-3, is GAGVSQSPSNKVTEKGKDVELRCDPISGHTALYWYRQSLGQGLEFLIYFQGNSAPDKSGLPSDRFSAERTGGSVSTLTIQRTQQEDSAVYLCASSLRLASHKYFGPGTRLTVL.

The chain carries TRBV13 and TRBJ2-7, with 8 bases identical to TRBD1. Per germline, CDR1 PRHDT and CDR2 FYEKMQ (reference sequence). CDR3 length: 18 residues. Losses at the gene ends were 8 bases for V and 4 bases for J; bases not matched to a gene: 22. CDR3 DNA sequence: TGTGCCAGCCGACGATGGACAGGGACCCATAAAGAGGCTTACGAGCAGTACTTC. Protein product: CASRRWTGTHKEAYEQYF.

The chain is built from TRBV5-4 and TRBJ2-2; TRBD2 agrees at 7 bases. The CDR3 loop spans 16 amino acids. CDR1 and CDR2 (germline): SGHNT, YYREEE (reference sequence). J lost 6 bases, V lost 4 bases, and 12 bases had no gene match. The CDR3 bases are TGTGCCAGCAGCCCTGGCGGTGGGAGGGCCCCCGGGGAGCTGTTTTTT. Its protein is CASSPGGGRAPGELFF.

This sequence joins TRBV11-2 and TRBJ2-7; 10 bases are shared with TRBD1. J was trimmed by 4 bases and V by 3 bases; bases with no gene match: 6. The CDR3 consists of 15 residues. CDR1 and CDR2 (germline): SGHAT, FQNNGV. This CDR3 reads CASSLRTGGGYEQYF. DNA of the CDR3: TGTGCCAGCAGCTTGAGGACAGGGGGAGGTTACGAGCAGTACTTC.

This chain links TRBV5-8 with TRBJ1-5; TRBD1 might be the D (5 bases). This CDR3 has 16 amino acids. V lost 0 bases, J lost 2 bases, and 12 bases lay in between. CDR1 SGHTS and CDR2 YDEGEE come from the germline V gene. The CDR3: CASSLGGGRGNQPQHF. CDR3 nucleotides: TGTGCCAGCAGCTTGGGGGGGGGACGGGGCAATCAGCCCCAGCATTTT.

J is TRBJ1-3 and V is TRBV5-6; D unclear. The V end lost 0 bases, the J end lost 4 bases, and 11 bases lay between the germline ends. This CDR3 is 15 amino acids long. The germline CDR1 and CDR2 sequences are SGHDT and YYEEEE. The CDR3 spells CASSLEQLPGNTIYF. The CDR3 region has the DNA TGTGCCAGCAGCTTGGAACAGTTGCCCGGAAACACCATATATTTT.

V gene TRBV11-2 combines with J gene TRBJ2-7, with D possibly TRBD2 on 6 matching bases. CDR1 SGHAT and CDR2 FQNNGV come from the germline V gene. CDR3 size: 15 residues. V was clipped by 5 bases and J by 0 bases, with 14 bases between them. CDR3 region: CASSLSSVSSYEQYF. Here the CDR3 DNA reads TGTGCCAGCAGCCTATCTAGCGTTAGCTCCTACGAGCAGTACTTC.

The genes are TRBV6-6 and TRBJ2-5, with 9 bases identical to TRBD1. The V and J ends lost 5 bases and 4 bases, in that order; junction bases with no gene match: 2. This CDR3 has 13 amino acids. CDR1 MNHNY and CDR2 SVGAGI come from the germline V gene (reference sequence). CDR3 nucleotides: TGTGCCAGCAGTGTACAGGGGGCAGAGACCCAGTACTTC. As protein: CASSVQGAETQYF.

The CDR3 loop reads CASSGEGVLSYEQYF. As DNA, the CDR3 is TGTGCCAGCAGTGGGGAGGGAGTCCTCTCCTACGAGCAGTACTTC. The gene calls are TRBV28 and TRBJ2-7; 7 bases line up with TRBD2. V was clipped by 5 bases and J by 0 bases; unmatched bases: 7. The germline CDR1 and CDR2 sequences are MDHEN and SYDVKM. This CDR3 is 15 amino acids long.

The chain uses TRBV9 and TRBJ2-5; 7 bases fit TRBD1. In germline, CDR1 is SGDLS, CDR2 YYNGEE. V lost 0 bases and J lost 4; bases outside the gene matches: 6. CDR3 length equals 15 residues. The CDR3: CASSVDDRVGETQYF. CDR3 nucleotides: TGTGCCAGCAGCGTAGATGACAGGGTAGGAGAGACCCAGTACTTC. The whole variable domain, remainder taken from reference TRBV9 and TRBJ2-5, is DSGVTQTPKHLITATGQRVTLRCSPRSGDLSVYWYQQSLDQGLQFLIQYYNGEERAKGNILERFSAQQFPDLHSELNLSSLELGDSALYFCASSVDDRVGETQYFGPGTRLLVL.

J is TRBJ1-4 and V is TRBV5-1; TRBD1 is a possible D gene (6 bases). In germline, CDR1 is SGHRS, CDR2 YFSETQ. The CDR3 totals 19 residues. The V end lost 0 bases, the J end lost 1 base, and 19 bases lay between the germline ends. CDR3 region: CASSLGVSYRERTNEKLFF. DNA for the CDR3: TGCGCCAGCAGCTTGGGAGTGTCCTACAGGGAGCGAACTAATGAAAAACTGTTTTTT. Based on the CDR3 plus reference TRBV5-1 and TRBJ1-4, the full variable domain is KAGVTQTPRYLIKTRGQQVTLSCSPISGHRSVSWYQQTPGQGLQFLFEYFSETQRNKGNFPGRFSGRQFSNSRSEMNVSTLELGDSALYLCASSLGVSYRERTNEKLFFGSGTQLSVL.

The chain joins TRBV30 to TRBJ1-2; 10 positions match TRBD1. This CDR3 comprises 13 residues. Germline values: CDR1 GTSNPN, CDR2 SVGIG (reference sequence). The V segment lost 3 bases and the J segment 5 bases; nucleotides outside the gene matches: 3. The CDR3 loop reads CAWSLGQGYGYTF. The CDR3, as DNA: TGTGCCTGGAGCCTGGGACAGGGGTATGGCTACACCTTC. Combining the CDR3 with reference TRBV30 and TRBJ1-2 gives the whole variable domain SQTIHQWPATLVQPVGSPLSLECTVEGTSNPNLYWYRQAAGRGLQLLFYSVGIGQISSEVPQNLSASRPQDRQFILSSKKLLLSDSGFYLCAWSLGQGYGYTFGSGTRLTVV.

Of note for this clone: Other DNA sequences in this specimen translate into the identical CDR3. This CDR3 reads CASSPDRGATGELFF. Here the CDR3 DNA reads TGCGCCAGCAGCCCGGACAGGGGAGCCACCGGGGAGCTGTTTTTT. The chain recombines TRBV5-1 with TRBJ2-2; 9 positions match TRBD1. J was trimmed by 4 bases and V by 4 bases; bases with no gene match: 5. This CDR3 is built from 15 residues. Germline CDR1 and CDR2: SGHRS and YFSETQ.

The V gene is TRBV9, the J gene TRBJ2-5; no clear D gene. Trimming left V 0 bases short and J 5 bases short, with 11 bases between. This CDR3 region has 14 residues. Germline assignment: CDR1 SGDLS and CDR2 YYNGEE. CDR3 region: CASSVDGGWETQYF. CDR3 in DNA: TGTGCCAGCAGCGTAGATGGCGGTTGGGAGACCCAGTACTTC.